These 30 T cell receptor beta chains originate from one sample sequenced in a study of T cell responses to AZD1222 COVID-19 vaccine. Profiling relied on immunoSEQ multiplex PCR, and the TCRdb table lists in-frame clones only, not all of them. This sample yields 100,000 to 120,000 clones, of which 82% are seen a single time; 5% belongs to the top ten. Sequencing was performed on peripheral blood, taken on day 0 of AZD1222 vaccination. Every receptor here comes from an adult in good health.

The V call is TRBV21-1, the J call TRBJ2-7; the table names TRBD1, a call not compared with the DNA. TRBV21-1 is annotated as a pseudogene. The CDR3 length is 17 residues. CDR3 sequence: CASSKVTAGGFGYEQYF. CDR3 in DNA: TGTGCCAGCAGCAAAGTAACGGCAGGGGGCTTCGGTTACGAGCAGTACTTC.

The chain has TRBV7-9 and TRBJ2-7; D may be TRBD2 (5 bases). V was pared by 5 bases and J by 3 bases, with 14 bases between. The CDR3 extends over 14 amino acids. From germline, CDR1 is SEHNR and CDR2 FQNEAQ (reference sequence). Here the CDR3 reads CASSTSGRDYEQYF. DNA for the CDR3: TGTGCCAGCAGCACATCAGGACGGGACTACGAGCAGTACTTC.

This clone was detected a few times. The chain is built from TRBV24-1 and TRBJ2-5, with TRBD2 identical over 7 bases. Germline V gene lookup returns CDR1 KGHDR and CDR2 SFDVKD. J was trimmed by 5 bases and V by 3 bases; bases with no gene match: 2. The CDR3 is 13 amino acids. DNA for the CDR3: TGTGCCACCAGTGATGGGGGGGTCGAGACCCAGTACTTC. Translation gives CATSDGGVETQYF.

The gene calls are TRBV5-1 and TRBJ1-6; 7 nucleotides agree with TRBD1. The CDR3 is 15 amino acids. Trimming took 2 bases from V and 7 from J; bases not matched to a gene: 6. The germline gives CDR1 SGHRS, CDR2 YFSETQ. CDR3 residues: CASSLNRDRNSPLHF. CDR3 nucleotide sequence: TGCGCCAGCAGCTTAAATAGGGACAGAAATTCACCCCTCCACTTT.

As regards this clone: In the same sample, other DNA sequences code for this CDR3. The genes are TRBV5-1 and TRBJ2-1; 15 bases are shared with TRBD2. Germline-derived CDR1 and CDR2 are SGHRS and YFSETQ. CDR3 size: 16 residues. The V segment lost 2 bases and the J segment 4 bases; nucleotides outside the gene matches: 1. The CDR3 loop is CASSLGLAGGYNEQFF. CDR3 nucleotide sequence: TGCGCCAGCAGCTTAGGACTAGCGGGGGGGTACAATGAGCAGTTCTTC.

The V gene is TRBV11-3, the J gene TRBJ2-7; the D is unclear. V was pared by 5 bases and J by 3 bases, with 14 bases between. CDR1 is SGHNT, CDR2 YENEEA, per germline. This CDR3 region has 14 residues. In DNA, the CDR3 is TGTGCCAGCAGCGCCCCCGGGCTCTACTACGAGCAGTACTTC. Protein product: CASSAPGLYYEQYF.

CDR3 in amino acids: CASKGTLGNTEAFF. For the CDR3, the DNA is TGTGCCAGCAAGGGGACCCTAGGGAACACTGAAGCTTTCTTT. V usage is TRBV7-9 and J usage is TRBJ1-1; tentatively, D is TRBD1 (5 bases). V was pared by 7 bases and J by 1 base, with 13 bases between. The V gene's germline CDR1 is SEHNR and CDR2 FQNEAQ (reference sequence). This CDR3 contains 14 residues.

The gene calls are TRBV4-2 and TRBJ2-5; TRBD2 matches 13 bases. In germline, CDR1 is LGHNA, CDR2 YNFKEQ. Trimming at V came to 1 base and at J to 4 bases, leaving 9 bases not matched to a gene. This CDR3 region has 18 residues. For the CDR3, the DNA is TGTGCCAGCAGCCAAGGAACACTAGCGGGGGGGCAGTTAGAGACCCAGTACTTC. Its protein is CASSQGTLAGGQLETQYF.

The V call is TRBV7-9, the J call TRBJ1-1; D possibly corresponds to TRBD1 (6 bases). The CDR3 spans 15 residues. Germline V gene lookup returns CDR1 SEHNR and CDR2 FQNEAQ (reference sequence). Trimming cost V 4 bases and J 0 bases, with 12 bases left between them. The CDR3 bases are TGTGCCAGCAGCTCACCACAGGGCGTGAACACTGAAGCTTTCTTT. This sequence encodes CASSSPQGVNTEAFF.

The CDR3 DNA follows: TGTGCCACCAGTGATCTACAGGGGGCCGACGAGCAGTACTTC. Translation: CATSDLQGADEQYF. The chain uses TRBV24-1 and TRBJ2-7, with 9 bases that match TRBD1. CDR3 length: 14 amino acids. CDR1 KGHDR and CDR2 SFDVKD come from the germline V gene. Unmatched junction bases numbered 4, after V lost 3 bases and J lost 5 bases.

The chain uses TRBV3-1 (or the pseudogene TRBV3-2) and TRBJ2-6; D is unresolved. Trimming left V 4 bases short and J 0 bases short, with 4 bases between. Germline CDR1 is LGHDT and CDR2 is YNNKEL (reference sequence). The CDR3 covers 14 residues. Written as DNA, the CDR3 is TGTGCCAGCAGCCTTGACTCTGGGGCCAACGTCCTGACTTTC. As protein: CASSLDSGANVLTF.

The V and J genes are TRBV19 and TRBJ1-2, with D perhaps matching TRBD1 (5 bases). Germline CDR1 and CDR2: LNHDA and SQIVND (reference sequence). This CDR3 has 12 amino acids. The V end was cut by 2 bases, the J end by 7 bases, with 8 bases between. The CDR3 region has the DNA TGTGCCAGTAGTATACAGGGCGGTGGCTACACCTTC. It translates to CASSIQGGGYTF.

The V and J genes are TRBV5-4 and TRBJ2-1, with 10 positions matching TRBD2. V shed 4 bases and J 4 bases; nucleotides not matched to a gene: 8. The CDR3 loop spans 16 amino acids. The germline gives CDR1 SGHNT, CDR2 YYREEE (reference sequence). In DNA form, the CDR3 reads TGTGCCAGCAGCAAAGATAGCGGGGGGACATACAATGAGCAGTTCTTC. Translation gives CASSKDSGGTYNEQFF.

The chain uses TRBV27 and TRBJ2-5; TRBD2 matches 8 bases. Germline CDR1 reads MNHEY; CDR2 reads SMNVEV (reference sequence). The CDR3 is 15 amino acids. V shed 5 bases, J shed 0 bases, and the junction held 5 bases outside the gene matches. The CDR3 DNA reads TGTGCCAGCAGTCGACGGGGGGGATACCAAGAGACCCAGTACTTC. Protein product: CASSRRGGYQETQYF.

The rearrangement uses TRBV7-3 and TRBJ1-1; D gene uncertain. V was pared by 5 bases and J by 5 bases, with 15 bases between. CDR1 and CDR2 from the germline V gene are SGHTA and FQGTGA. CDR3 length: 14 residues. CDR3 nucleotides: TGTGCCAGCAGCCACTCGGGCGCGGGGACTGAAGCTTTCTTT. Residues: CASSHSGAGTEAFF.

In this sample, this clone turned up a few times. The CDR3 here is CASSPYPGTSIDYTF. The DNA for the CDR3 is TGTGCCAGCAGCCCCTACCCCGGGACCTCTATTGACTACACCTTC. The chain has TRBV7-2 and TRBJ1-2; a weak D match, TRBD1 (5 bases). V gave up 5 bases and J gave up 10 bases, with 23 bases separating them. Germline-derived CDR1 and CDR2 are SGHTA and FQGNSA. The length of the CDR3 is 15 residues.

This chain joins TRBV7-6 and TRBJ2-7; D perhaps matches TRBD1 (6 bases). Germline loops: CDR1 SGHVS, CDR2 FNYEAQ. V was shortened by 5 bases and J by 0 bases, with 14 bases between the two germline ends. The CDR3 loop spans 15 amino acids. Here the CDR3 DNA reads TGTGCCAGCAGCCAGCCCACAGGGAGCTCCTACGAGCAGTACTTC. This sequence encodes CASSQPTGSSYEQYF.

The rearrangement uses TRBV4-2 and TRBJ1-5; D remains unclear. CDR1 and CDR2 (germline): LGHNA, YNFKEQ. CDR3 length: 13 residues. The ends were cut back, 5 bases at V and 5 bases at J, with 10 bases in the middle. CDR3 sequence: CASSSETDQPQHF. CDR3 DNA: TGTGCCAGCAGCTCCGAGACTGATCAGCCCCAGCATTTT.

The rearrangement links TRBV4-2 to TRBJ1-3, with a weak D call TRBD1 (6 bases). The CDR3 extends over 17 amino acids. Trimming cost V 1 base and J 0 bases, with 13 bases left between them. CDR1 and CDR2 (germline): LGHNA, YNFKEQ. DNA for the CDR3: TGTGCCAGCAGCCAAGCCCCCAGGGGTAGCTCTGGAAACACCATATATTTT. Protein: CASSQAPRGSSGNTIYF.

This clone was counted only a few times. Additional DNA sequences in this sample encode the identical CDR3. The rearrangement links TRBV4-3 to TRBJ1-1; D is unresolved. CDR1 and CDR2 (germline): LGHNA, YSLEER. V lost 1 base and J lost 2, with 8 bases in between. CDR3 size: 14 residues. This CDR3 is CASSQVGGNTEAFF. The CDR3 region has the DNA TGCGCCAGCAGCCAAGTAGGTGGAAACACTGAAGCTTTCTTT.

CDR3 loop: CASSISGALNEQYF. As DNA, the CDR3 is TGTGCCAGTAGTATTTCTGGGGCGCTTAACGAGCAGTACTTC. J is TRBJ2-7 and V is TRBV19; weak D call: TRBD1 (5 bases). CDR1 is LNHDA and CDR2 is SQIVND in the germline V gene (reference sequence). V was trimmed by 3 bases and J by 5 bases, leaving 14 bases between them. The CDR3 consists of 14 residues. Full variable domain (rest looked up from reference TRBV19 and TRBJ2-7): DGGITQSPKYLFRKEGQNVTLSCEQNLNHDAMYWYRQDPGQGLRLIYYSQIVNDFQKGDIAEGYSVSREKKESFPLTVTSAQKNPTAFYLCASSISGALNEQYFGPGTRLTVT.

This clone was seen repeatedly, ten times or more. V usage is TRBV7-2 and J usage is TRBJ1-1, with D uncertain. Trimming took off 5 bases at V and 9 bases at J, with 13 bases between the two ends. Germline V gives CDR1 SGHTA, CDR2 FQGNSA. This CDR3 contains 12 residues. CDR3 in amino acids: CASSPPRLQAFF. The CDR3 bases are TGTGCCAGCAGCCCCCCGAGGCTTCAAGCTTTCTTT.

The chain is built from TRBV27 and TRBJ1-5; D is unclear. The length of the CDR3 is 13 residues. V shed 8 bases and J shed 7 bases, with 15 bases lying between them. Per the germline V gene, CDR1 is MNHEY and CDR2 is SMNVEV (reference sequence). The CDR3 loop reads CASRSSASQPQHF. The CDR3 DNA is TGTGCCAGCCGATCCTCCGCGAGCCAGCCCCAGCATTTT.

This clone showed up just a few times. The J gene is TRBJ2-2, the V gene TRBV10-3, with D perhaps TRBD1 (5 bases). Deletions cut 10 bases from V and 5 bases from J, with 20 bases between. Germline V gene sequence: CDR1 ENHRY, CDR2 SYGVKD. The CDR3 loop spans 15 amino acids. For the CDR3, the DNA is TGTGCCACCCGCCCTGTCCAGGGTAGGACCGGGGAGCTGTTTTTT. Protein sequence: CATRPVQGRTGELFF.

The CDR3 region is CASSPYKGSAGVRNYGYTF. Here the CDR3 DNA reads TGTGCCAGCAGCCCTTATAAGGGGTCGGCAGGGGTGCGCAACTATGGCTACACCTTC. This chain joins TRBV7-8 and TRBJ1-2; a possible D gene is TRBD1 (6 bases). Per germline, CDR1 SGHVS and CDR2 FQNEAQ. This CDR3 is 19 amino acids long. V was cut by 5 bases and J by 2 bases, with 27 bases left in between. The complete variable domain, with remaining parts taken from reference TRBV7-8 and TRBJ1-2, reads GAGVSQSPRYKVAKRGQDVALRCDPISGHVSLFWYQQALGQGPEFLTYFQNEAQLDKSGLPSDRFFAERPEGSVSTLKIQRTQQEDSAVYLCASSPYKGSAGVRNYGYTFGSGTRLTVV.

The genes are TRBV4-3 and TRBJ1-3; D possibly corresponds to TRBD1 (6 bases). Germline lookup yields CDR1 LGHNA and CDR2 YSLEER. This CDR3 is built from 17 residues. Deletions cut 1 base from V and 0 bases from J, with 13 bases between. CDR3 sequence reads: CASSQVSGAPSGNTIYF. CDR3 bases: TGCGCCAGCAGCCAAGTTTCGGGGGCCCCCTCTGGAAACACCATATATTTT.

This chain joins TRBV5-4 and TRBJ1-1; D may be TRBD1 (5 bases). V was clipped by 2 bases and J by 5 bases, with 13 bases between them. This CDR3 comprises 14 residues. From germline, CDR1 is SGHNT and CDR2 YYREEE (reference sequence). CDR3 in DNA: TGTGCCAGCAGCTTATTTGGGGGGGGGACTGAAGCTTTCTTT. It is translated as CASSLFGGGTEAFF.

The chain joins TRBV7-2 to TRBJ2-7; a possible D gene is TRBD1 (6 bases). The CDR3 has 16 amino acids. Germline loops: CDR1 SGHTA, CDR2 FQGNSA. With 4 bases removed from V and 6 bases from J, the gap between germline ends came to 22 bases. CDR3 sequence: CASSSLQWAGDGEQYF. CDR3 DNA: TGTGCCAGCAGCTCCCTCCAGTGGGCAGGGGACGGCGAGCAGTACTTC. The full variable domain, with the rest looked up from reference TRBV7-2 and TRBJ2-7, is GAGVSQSPSNKVTEKGKDVELRCDPISGHTALYWYRQSLGQGLEFLIYFQGNSAPDKSGLPSDRFSAERTGGSVSTLTIQRTQQEDSAVYLCASSSLQWAGDGEQYFGPGTRLTVT.

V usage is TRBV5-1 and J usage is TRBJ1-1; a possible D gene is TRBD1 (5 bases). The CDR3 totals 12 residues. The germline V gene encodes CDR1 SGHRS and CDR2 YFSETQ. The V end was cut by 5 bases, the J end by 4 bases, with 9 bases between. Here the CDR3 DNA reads TGCGCCAGCAGGGTTGGGACCACTGAAGCTTTCTTT. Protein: CASRVGTTEAFF.

Written as DNA, the CDR3 is TGTGCCAGCAGGAGCGGGACAGGGAATGAAAAACTGTTTTTT. This encodes CASRSGTGNEKLFF. V is TRBV6-5 and J is TRBJ1-4; 9 bases are a match to TRBD1. The CDR3 loop spans 14 amino acids. Germline V lookup: CDR1 MNHEY, CDR2 SVGAGI. Germline trimming cut 6 bases from V and 5 bases from J; bases unmatched to any gene: 4.